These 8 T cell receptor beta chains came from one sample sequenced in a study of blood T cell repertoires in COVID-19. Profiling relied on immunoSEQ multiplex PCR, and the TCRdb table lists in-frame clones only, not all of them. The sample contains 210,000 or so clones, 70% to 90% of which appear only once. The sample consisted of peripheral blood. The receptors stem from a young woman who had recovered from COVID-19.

The CDR3: CASKPMTGGFTEAFF. In DNA form, the CDR3 reads TGTGCCAGTAAGCCGATGACAGGGGGTTTTACTGAAGCTTTCTTT. This chain uses TRBV19 with TRBJ1-1; 9 bases map to TRBD1. The germline gives CDR1 LNHDA, CDR2 SQIVND (reference sequence). V lost 7 bases, J lost 5 bases, and 11 bases stayed unmatched. The CDR3 covers 15 residues.

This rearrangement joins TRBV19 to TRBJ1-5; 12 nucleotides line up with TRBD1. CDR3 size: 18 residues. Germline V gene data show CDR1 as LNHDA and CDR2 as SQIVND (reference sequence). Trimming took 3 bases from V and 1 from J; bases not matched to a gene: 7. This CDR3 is CASSIPGQGAPSNQPQHF. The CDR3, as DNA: TGTGCCAGTAGTATCCCGGGACAGGGGGCGCCGAGCAATCAGCCCCAGCATTTT. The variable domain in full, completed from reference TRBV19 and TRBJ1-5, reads DGGITQSPKYLFRKEGQNVTLSCEQNLNHDAMYWYRQDPGQGLRLIYYSQIVNDFQKGDIAEGYSVSREKKESFPLTVTSAQKNPTAFYLCASSIPGQGAPSNQPQHFGDGTRLSIL.

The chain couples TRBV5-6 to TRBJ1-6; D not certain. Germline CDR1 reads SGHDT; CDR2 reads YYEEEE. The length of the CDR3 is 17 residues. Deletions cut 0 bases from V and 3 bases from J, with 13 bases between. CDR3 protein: CASSLAEGRIYNSPLHF. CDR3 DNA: TGTGCCAGCAGCTTGGCTGAGGGTAGGATCTATAATTCACCCCTCCACTTT. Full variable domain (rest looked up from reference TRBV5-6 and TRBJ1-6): DAGVTQSPTHLIKTRGQQVTLRCSPKSGHDTVSWYQQALGQGPQFIFQYYEEEERQRGNFPDRFSGHQFPNYSSELNVNALLLGDSALYLCASSLAEGRIYNSPLHFGNGTRLTVT.

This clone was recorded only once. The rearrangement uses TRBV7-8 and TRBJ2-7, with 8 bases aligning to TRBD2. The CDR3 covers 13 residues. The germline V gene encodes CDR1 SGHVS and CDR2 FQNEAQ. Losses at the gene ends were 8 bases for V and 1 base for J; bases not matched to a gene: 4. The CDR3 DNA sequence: TGTGCCAGCTTAGGACTAGCATCCTACGAGCAGTACTTC. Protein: CASLGLASYEQYF.

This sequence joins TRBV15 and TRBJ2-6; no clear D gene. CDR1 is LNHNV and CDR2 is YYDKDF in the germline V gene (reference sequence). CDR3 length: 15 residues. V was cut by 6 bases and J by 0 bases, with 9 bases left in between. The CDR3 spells CATRMPSSGANVLTF. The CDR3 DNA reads TGTGCCACCAGGATGCCGAGCTCTGGGGCCAACGTCCTGACTTTC. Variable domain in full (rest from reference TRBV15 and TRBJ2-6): DAMVIQNPRYQVTQFGKPVTLSCSQTLNHNVMYWYQQKSSQAPKLLFHYYDKDFNNEADTPDNFQSRRPNTSFCFLDIRSPGLGDTAMYLCATRMPSSGANVLTFGAGSRLTVL.

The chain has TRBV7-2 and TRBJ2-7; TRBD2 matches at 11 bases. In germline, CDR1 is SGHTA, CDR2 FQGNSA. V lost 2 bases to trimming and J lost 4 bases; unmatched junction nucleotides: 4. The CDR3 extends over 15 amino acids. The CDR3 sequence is CASSLPGLADYEQYF. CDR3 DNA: TGTGCCAGCAGCTTACCGGGACTAGCGGATTACGAGCAGTACTTC.

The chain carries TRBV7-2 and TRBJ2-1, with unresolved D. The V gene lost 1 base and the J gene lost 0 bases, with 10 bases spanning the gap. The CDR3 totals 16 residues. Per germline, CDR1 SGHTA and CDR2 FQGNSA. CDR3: CASSLVRTSSYNEQFF. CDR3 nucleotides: TGTGCCAGCAGCTTAGTCCGCACCAGCTCCTACAATGAGCAGTTCTTC.

The CDR3, as DNA: TGTGCCAGCAGGGACCCCAAAGGGGCATCCGAGCAGTACTTC. Its translation: CASRDPKGASEQYF. V and J are TRBV2 and TRBJ2-7; tentatively, D is TRBD1 (5 bases). The V gene lost 6 bases and the J gene lost 6 bases, with 18 bases spanning the gap. The CDR3 spans 14 residues. Germline lookup yields CDR1 SNHLY and CDR2 FYNNEI.